The subject of this entry is one T cell receptor (beta chain). The source of the sample is a study of shared clonotypes between healthy human individuals. The V segment lost 5 bases and the J segment 0 bases; nucleotides outside the gene matches: 4. Germline V lookup: CDR1 SGHNT, CDR2 YENEEA. CDR3 length equals 15 residues. Libraries were prepared by immunoSEQ multiplex PCR; TCRdb keeps only in-frame clonotypes and omits some of them. Among approximately 2.5 million clones listed, more than 80% were seen once. The rearrangement joins TRBV11-3 to TRBJ1-5, with TRBD1 matching over 7 bases. This receptor was obtained from a man between 18 and 35 years old in good health. Sequenced input: naive CD4+ T cells sorted from blood. Regarding subset: CD45RA+ positively selected. CDR3 residues: CASSAPGGSNQPQHF. The CDR3 DNA is TGTGCCAGCAGCGCCCCAGGGGGTAGCAATCAGCCCCAGCATTTT.